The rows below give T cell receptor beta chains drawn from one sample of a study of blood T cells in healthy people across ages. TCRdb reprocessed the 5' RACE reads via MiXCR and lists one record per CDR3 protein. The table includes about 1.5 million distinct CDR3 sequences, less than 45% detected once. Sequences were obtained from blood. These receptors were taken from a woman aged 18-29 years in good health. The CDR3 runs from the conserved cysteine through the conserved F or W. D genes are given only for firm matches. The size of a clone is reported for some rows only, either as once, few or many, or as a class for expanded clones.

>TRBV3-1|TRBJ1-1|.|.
CASSQVRGNRPTEAFF
TGTGCCAGCAGCCAGGTCCGGGGGAACCGACCCACTGAAGCTTTCTTT
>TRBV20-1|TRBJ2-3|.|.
CSASLGQPPQYF
TGCAGTGCTAGCCTCGGACAGCCGCCGCAGTATTTT
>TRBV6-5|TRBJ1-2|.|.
CASSYLRAGTYGYTF
TGTGCCAGCAGTTACTTGCGGGCAGGGACCTATGGCTACACCTTC
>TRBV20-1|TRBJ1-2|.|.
CSASIRAGRSFHTF
TGCAGTGCTAGTATCCGGGCAGGCCGTAGCTTCCACACCTTC
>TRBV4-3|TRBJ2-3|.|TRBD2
CASSQTLAGGTDTQYF
TGCGCCAGCAGCCAAACGCTAGCGGGAGGCACAGATACGCAGTATTTT
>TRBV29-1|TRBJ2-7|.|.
CSVGGRQSYEQYF
TGCAGCGTTGGGGGCAGACAGAGCTACGAGCAGTACTTC
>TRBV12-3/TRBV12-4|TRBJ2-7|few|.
CASSSAESHGRYEQYF
TGTGCCAGCAGCTCGGCGGAAAGTCATGGACGCTACGAGCAGTACTTC
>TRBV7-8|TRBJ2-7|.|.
CASSLTLSSYEQYF
TGTGCCAGCAGCTTGACCCTGAGCTCCTACGAGCAGTACTTC
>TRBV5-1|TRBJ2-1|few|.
CATPRELGVNEQFF
TGCGCCACCCCTAGGGAATTGGGGGTAAATGAGCAGTTCTTC
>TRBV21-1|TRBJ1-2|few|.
CASSEQGADGYGYTF
TGTGCCAGCAGCGAACAGGGGGCCGATGGGTATGGCTACACCTTC
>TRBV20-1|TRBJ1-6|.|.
CSARDTGNSYNSPLHF
TGCAGTGCTAGAGATACAGGGAACTCCTATAATTCACCCCTCCACTTT
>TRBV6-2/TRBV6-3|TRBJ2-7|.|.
CASSYWGYEQYF
TGTGCCAGCAGTTACTGGGGCTACGAGCAGTACTTC
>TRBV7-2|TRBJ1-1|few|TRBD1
CASSLRTGAYIEAFF
TGTGCCAGCAGCTTAAGGACAGGGGCGTACATTGAAGCTTTCTTT
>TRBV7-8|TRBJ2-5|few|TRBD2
CASSSSRLAGGETQYF
TGTGCCAGCAGCTCAAGCCGACTAGCGGGGGGCGAGACCCAGTACTTC
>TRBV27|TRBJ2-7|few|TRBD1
CASSLDRGLSEQYF
TGTGCCAGCAGTTTGGACAGGGGGCTTTCCGAGCAGTACTTC
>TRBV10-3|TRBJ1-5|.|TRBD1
CAISVGTGGNQPQHF
TGTGCCATCAGTGTTGGGACAGGGGGCAATCAGCCCCAGCATTTT
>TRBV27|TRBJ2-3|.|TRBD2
CASRNGLVGGSTDTQYF
TGTGCCAGCAGAAACGGACTAGTGGGGGGGAGCACAGATACGCAGTATTTT
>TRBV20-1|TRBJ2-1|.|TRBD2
CSARKRGPTYNEQFF
TGCAGTGCTAGAAAGCGGGGGCCGACCTACAATGAGCAGTTCTTC
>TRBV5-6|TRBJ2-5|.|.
CASSSYRVKETQYF
TGTGCCAGCAGCTCCTACAGGGTTAAAGAGACCCAGTACTTC